A single sample gave rise to the 32 T cell receptor beta chains below, sequenced in a study of blood T cell repertoires in COVID-19. Using immunoSEQ multiplex PCR, the repertoire was profiled, and TCRdb retains in-frame clones only, with some absent. The repertoire holds 200,000 to 250,000 clones, with approximately 86% as singletons. The sample comprised PBMCs or T cells enriched from blood (not recorded which). These receptors all come from a woman in her 50s who had recovered from COVID-19.

The chain carries TRBV30 and TRBJ1-3; D unclear. This CDR3 contains 15 residues. CDR1 and CDR2 (germline): GTSNPN, SVGIG (reference sequence). The V and J ends lost 0 bases and 0 bases respectively, with 9 bases between them. CDR3 sequence (DNA): TGTGCCTGGAGTGTACCGGGAAACTCTGGAAACACCATATATTTT. It encodes CAWSVPGNSGNTIYF.

The chain recombines TRBV7-9 with TRBJ2-7; TRBD1 matches at 8 bases. CDR1 and CDR2 from the germline V gene are SEHNR and FQNEAQ (reference sequence). The junction had 6 bases not matched to a gene; V was cut back by 3 bases and J by 5 bases. CDR3 length: 14 amino acids. The CDR3 spells CASSFGTGGDEQYF. CDR3 in DNA: TGTGCCAGCAGCTTCGGGACAGGAGGTGACGAGCAGTACTTC.

This chain joins TRBV29-1 and TRBJ2-5, with D possibly matching TRBD2 (5 bases). Germline V CDR1 and CDR2: SQVTM, ANQGSEA. With 4 bases removed from V and 5 bases from J, the gap between germline ends came to 14 bases. The CDR3 extends over 13 amino acids. This CDR3 reads CSVAWWERETQYF. As DNA, the CDR3 is TGCAGCGTTGCTTGGTGGGAGCGGGAGACCCAGTACTTC. The full variable domain, with the rest looked up from reference TRBV29-1 and TRBJ2-5, is SAVISQKPSRDICQRGTSLTIQCQVDSQVTMMFWYRQQPGQSLTLIATANQGSEATYESGFVIDKFPISRPNLTFSTLTVSNMSPEDSSIYLCSVAWWERETQYFGPGTRLLVL.

The chain recombines TRBV25-1 with TRBJ2-5; 7 bases fit TRBD2. CDR1 and CDR2 from the germline V gene are MGHDK and SYGVNS. The CDR3 runs 16 residues. The trim removed 3 bases at V and 4 bases at J, leaving 11 bases unmatched. CDR3 loop: CASSDLAGAIRETQYF. The CDR3 DNA sequence: TGTGCCAGCAGTGATCTGGCGGGAGCAATTCGAGAGACCCAGTACTTC.

The V and J genes are TRBV28 and TRBJ1-2; TRBD1 is a possible D gene (6 bases). V was shortened by 2 bases and J by 2 bases, with 9 bases between the two germline ends. Germline CDR1 reads MDHEN; CDR2 reads SYDVKM. The CDR3 consists of 14 residues. The CDR3 DNA sequence: TGTGCCAGCAGTTTAGGGGGCTCCAACTATGGCTACACCTTC. Residues: CASSLGGSNYGYTF.

CDR3 region: CASSLQGLDTGELFF. Written as DNA, the CDR3 is TGCGCCAGCAGCTTACAGGGTCTTGACACCGGGGAGCTGTTTTTT. This sequence joins TRBV5-1 and TRBJ2-2; D may be TRBD1 (6 bases). The CDR3 contains 15 residues. Trimming left V 2 bases short and J 3 bases short, with 11 bases between. Germline V CDR1 and CDR2: SGHRS, YFSETQ.

The V and J genes are TRBV28 and TRBJ1-1, with TRBD1 matching 7 bases. CDR1 is MDHEN, CDR2 SYDVKM, per germline. The J segment lost 0 bases and the V segment lost 6 bases, leaving 10 bases of the junction unmatched. The CDR3 sequence is 16 residues long. CDR3 protein: CASRMGQRLMNTEAFF. CDR3 sequence (DNA): TGTGCCAGCAGAATGGGACAGAGGCTCATGAACACTGAAGCTTTCTTT.

CDR3 amino acids: CASSPRFGYTF. The CDR3 DNA reads as TGTGCCAGCAGCCCTCGGTTTGGCTACACCTTC. This sequence joins TRBV6-6 and TRBJ1-2; D remains ambiguous. The CDR3 loop spans 11 amino acids. V was cut by 6 bases and J by 7 bases, with 9 bases left in between. The germline gives CDR1 MNHNY, CDR2 SVGAGI (reference sequence).

The chain is built from TRBV11-3 and TRBJ1-1; 8 bases align to TRBD1. Germline loops: CDR1 SGHNT, CDR2 YENEEA. This CDR3 region has 15 residues. V lost 4 bases and J lost 5; bases outside the gene matches: 9. The CDR3, as DNA: TGTGCCAGCAGCTCATCGACAGGGGTAGAGACTGAAGCTTTCTTT. Translation: CASSSSTGVETEAFF.

This chain uses TRBV19 with TRBJ1-3; the match to TRBD1 covers 7 bases. The germline gives CDR1 LNHDA, CDR2 SQIVND (reference sequence). V gave up 4 bases and J gave up 1 base; unmatched junction bases: 4. There are 15 residues in the CDR3. In nucleotides, the CDR3 is TGTGCCAGTAGTACGCGGACAGGTTCTGGAAACACCATATATTTT. This encodes CASSTRTGSGNTIYF.

V gene TRBV6-1 combines with J gene TRBJ2-3, with 7 bases matching TRBD1. Germline CDR1 reads MNHNS; CDR2 reads SASEGT. CDR3 length: 14 amino acids. V lost 3 bases and J lost 3; bases outside the gene matches: 3. The DNA for the CDR3 is TGTGCCAGCAGTGAGGGGACAGAAACAGATACGCAGTATTTT. Amino acid sequence: CASSEGTETDTQYF.

J is TRBJ1-5 and V is TRBV28; D remains unclear. In germline, CDR1 is MDHEN, CDR2 SYDVKM. The CDR3 spans 14 residues. V lost 4 bases and J 4 bases, leaving 11 bases between the germline ends. The CDR3 here is CASSWVLRNQPQHF. The CDR3 DNA reads as TGTGCCAGCAGTTGGGTCTTGCGGAATCAGCCCCAGCATTTT.

This clone was picked up one time. The J gene is TRBJ2-2, the V gene TRBV9; D may be TRBD1 (6 bases). Between the trimmed V and J ends, which lost 4 bases and 4 bases, there was a span of 17 bases. In germline, CDR1 is SGDLS, CDR2 YYNGEE. The CDR3 sequence is 16 residues long. Here the CDR3 reads CASSPTGKGFTGELFF. The CDR3 DNA follows: TGTGCCAGCAGCCCAACAGGGAAAGGTTTCACCGGGGAGCTGTTTTTT.

In its sample, this clone was seen a few times. This rearrangement joins TRBV6-5 to TRBJ2-7; D may be TRBD1 (6 bases). Per the germline V gene, CDR1 is MNHEY and CDR2 is SVGAGI. This CDR3 comprises 14 residues. V was cut by 7 bases and J by 6 bases, with 19 bases left in between. Here the CDR3 DNA reads TGTGCCAGCACTACTCGTTTAGGGGGTCGCGAGCAGTACTTC. Translating gives CASTTRLGGREQYF.

V is TRBV28 and J is TRBJ2-7; no firm D call. The CDR3 covers 14 residues. V lost 5 bases, J lost 6 bases, and 17 bases lay in between. CDR1 MDHEN and CDR2 SYDVKM come from the germline V gene. CDR3 coding DNA: TGTGCCAGCAGTCCTATCTCCGTGTCCCCCGAGCAGTACTTC. This encodes CASSPISVSPEQYF.

This clone was detected only a few times. The genes are TRBV7-3 and TRBJ1-6; TRBD1 matches 7 bases. The CDR3 runs 14 residues. V gave up 5 bases and J gave up 7 bases; unmatched junction bases: 5. CDR1 and CDR2 (germline): SGHTA, FQGTGA. CDR3 nucleotide sequence: TGTGCCAGCAGCCCCGGGACAGCAAATTCACCCCTCCACTTT. Amino acids: CASSPGTANSPLHF. Full variable domain (remainder filled in from reference TRBV7-3 and TRBJ1-6): GAGVSQTPSNKVTEKGKYVELRCDPISGHTALYWYRQSLGQGPEFLIYFQGTGAADDSGLPNDRFFAVRPEGSVSTLKIQRTERGDSAVYLCASSPGTANSPLHFGNGTRLTVT.

The chain is built from TRBV30 and TRBJ1-4; maybe TRBD1 (5 bases). Germline V CDR1 and CDR2: GTSNPN, SVGIG (reference sequence). The CDR3 consists of 13 residues. With 5 bases removed from V and 8 bases from J, the gap between germline ends came to 15 bases. CDR3 amino acids: CAWGTGLAEKLFF. DNA of the CDR3: TGTGCCTGGGGGACCGGCCTAGCCGAAAAACTGTTTTTT.

The chain joins TRBV6-5 to TRBJ2-7; TRBD2 matches 11 bases. Germline-derived CDR1 and CDR2 are MNHEY and SVGAGI. This CDR3 is built from 14 residues. The J segment lost 2 bases and the V segment lost 6 bases, leaving 3 bases of the junction unmatched. The CDR3 DNA sequence: TGTGCCAGCAGGATAGCGGGAGGGCCCTACGAGCAGTACTTC. Translating it yields CASRIAGGPYEQYF.

This clone has just one count. The rearrangement joins TRBV6-5 to TRBJ2-3; 7 nucleotides match TRBD1. V dropped 10 bases and J dropped 8; count of bases not matched to a gene: 6. This CDR3 is 11 amino acids long. Germline CDR1 reads MNHEY; CDR2 reads SVGAGI. This chain's CDR3 is CATQTGATQYF. The CDR3 region has the DNA TGTGCCACCCAAACAGGGGCTACGCAGTATTTT.

This clone was picked up one time. The chain is built from TRBV12-5 and TRBJ1-3; D ambiguous. V lost 2 bases and J lost 0, with 5 bases in between. The CDR3 contains 14 residues. From germline, CDR1 is LGHNT and CDR2 FRNRAP. CDR3 sequence: CASGLTASGNTIYF. The CDR3 DNA reads TGTGCTAGTGGTTTGACAGCCTCTGGAAACACCATATATTTT.

The chain links TRBV4-1 to TRBJ2-7, with 15 bases lining up with TRBD2. The length of the CDR3 is 18 residues. Trimming removed 4 bases from V and 0 bases from J; junction bases left unmatched: 7. Germline V lookup: CDR1 MGHRA, CDR2 YSYEKL. This CDR3 reads CASSPGLAGGKPSYEQYF. CDR3 nucleotide sequence: TGCGCCAGCAGCCCAGGACTAGCGGGAGGGAAACCCTCCTACGAGCAGTACTTC.

The chain couples TRBV6-2 or TRBV6-3 to TRBJ2-7; 8 positions match TRBD1. Germline lookup yields CDR1 MNHEY and CDR2 SVGEGT. J gave up 3 bases and V 9 bases, and 10 bases lay outside the gene matches. CDR3 length: 14 residues. As DNA, the CDR3 is TGTGCCAGTAGACCTCCGGGACAGGTCTACGAGCAGTACTTC. The encoded protein is CASRPPGQVYEQYF.

The chain employs TRBV4-3 and TRBJ2-1; weak D call: TRBD2 (6 bases). The CDR3 totals 13 residues. Germline V gene lookup returns CDR1 LGHNA and CDR2 YSLEER. V lost 5 bases and J 10 bases, leaving 15 bases between the germline ends. The CDR3: CASSSSEGREQFF. The CDR3 DNA reads TGCGCCAGCAGCTCTTCGGAGGGTAGGGAGCAGTTCTTC.

V usage is TRBV24-1 and J usage is TRBJ2-1; the D gene is possibly TRBD1 (6 bases). This CDR3 region has 16 residues. CDR1 KGHDR and CDR2 SFDVKD come from the germline V gene. The V end lost 4 bases, the J end lost 4 bases, and 16 bases lay between the germline ends. The CDR3 spells CATSDTTTGQYNEQFF. For the CDR3, the DNA is TGTGCCACCAGTGACACTACGACAGGCCAGTACAATGAGCAGTTCTTC.

This clone has a count of ten or more. The chain uses TRBV7-8 and TRBJ1-4, with 8 bases matching TRBD1. This CDR3 contains 18 residues. Germline V gene data show CDR1 as SGHVS and CDR2 as FQNEAQ. Unmatched junction bases numbered 15, after V lost 6 bases and J lost 3 bases. CDR3 amino acids: CASRRFYRGRKSNEKLFF. The CDR3 DNA follows: TGTGCCAGCAGGCGATTTTACAGGGGGAGAAAATCTAATGAAAAACTGTTTTTT.

This chain links TRBV5-6 with TRBJ2-7; weak D call: TRBD1 (6 bases). V gave up 3 bases and J gave up 5 bases, with 15 bases separating them. The length of the CDR3 is 14 residues. Germline-derived CDR1 and CDR2 are SGHDT and YYEEEE. The CDR3 coding sequence is TGTGCCAGCAGCTCGTTACAGGGTTTCCACGAGCAGTACTTC. Its protein product is CASSSLQGFHEQYF.

DNA for the CDR3: TGTGCCAGCAGCTTCGGACAGACGCATTATGAAGCTTTCTTT. Protein sequence: CASSFGQTHYEAFF. This sequence joins TRBV5-6 and TRBJ1-1; D is possibly TRBD1 (6 bases). Germline V gives CDR1 SGHDT, CDR2 YYEEEE. There are 14 residues in the CDR3. The V end was cut by 2 bases, the J end by 7 bases, with 15 bases between.

The rearrangement joins TRBV9 to TRBJ1-2; D possibly corresponds to TRBD1 (5 bases). CDR1 is SGDLS, CDR2 YYNGEE, per germline. CDR3 length: 13 residues. V gave up 0 bases and J gave up 9 bases, with 12 bases separating them. The CDR3 spells CASSVGGGVSYTF. The CDR3 DNA reads as TGTGCCAGCAGCGTAGGGGGAGGGGTTAGCTACACCTTC.

The gene calls are TRBV28 and TRBJ1-2, with D possibly matching TRBD1 (6 bases). V was pared by 1 base and J by 8 bases, with 14 bases between. CDR3 size: 14 residues. Germline CDR1 and CDR2: MDHEN and SYDVKM. The CDR3, as DNA: TGTGCCAGCAGTTTATCCATTGGGGGCGGCGGCTACACCTTC. It specifies CASSLSIGGGGYTF.

The chain employs TRBV11-2 and TRBJ1-3, with D unresolved. V dropped 5 bases and J dropped 4 bases, with 12 bases sitting between them. CDR3 length equals 14 residues. Germline V gene sequence: CDR1 SGHAT, CDR2 FQNNGV. CDR3 amino acids: CASSPLDWGNTIYF. In nucleotides, the CDR3 is TGTGCCAGCAGCCCCCTCGACTGGGGAAACACCATATATTTT. Combining the CDR3 with reference TRBV11-2 and TRBJ1-3 gives the whole variable domain EAGVAQSPRYKIIEKRQSVAFWCNPISGHATLYWYQQILGQGPKLLIQFQNNGVVDDSQLPKDRFSAERLKGVDSTLKIQPAKLEDSAVYLCASSPLDWGNTIYFGEGSWLTVV.

This chain connects TRBV5-1 to TRBJ1-3; TRBD1 matches 8 bases. V lost 4 bases and J lost 0; bases outside the gene matches: 6. The germline gives CDR1 SGHRS, CDR2 YFSETQ. The CDR3 totals 16 residues. The CDR3 sequence: CASSGNRGSSGNTIYF. CDR3 nucleotide sequence: TGCGCCAGCAGCGGGAACAGGGGGTCCTCTGGAAACACCATATATTTT. The variable domain in full, completed from reference TRBV5-1 and TRBJ1-3, reads KAGVTQTPRYLIKTRGQQVTLSCSPISGHRSVSWYQQTPGQGLQFLFEYFSETQRNKGNFPGRFSGRQFSNSRSEMNVSTLELGDSALYLCASSGNRGSSGNTIYFGEGSWLTVV.

This chain uses TRBV3-1 (or the pseudogene TRBV3-2) with TRBJ2-1; 7 nucleotides line up with TRBD1. The CDR3 extends over 14 amino acids. Per germline, CDR1 LGHDT and CDR2 YNNKEL (reference sequence). With 7 bases clipped from V and 9 bases from J, the junction kept 12 bases outside the gene matches. CDR3 sequence: CASKGAIGWGEQFF. CDR3 coding DNA: TGTGCCAGCAAGGGGGCCATAGGTTGGGGTGAGCAGTTCTTC.